Shown below are 11 T cell receptor beta chains from a single sample sequenced in a study of PD-1 blockade in classical Hodgkin lymphoma. Sample time point: cycle 4 day 1 (C4D1), after five to seven weeks of nivolumab. Relapses following autologous stem cell transplantation were seen in all patients, with brentuximab vedotin exposure varying. Generated by immunoSEQ multiplex PCR, the TCRdb table keeps only in-frame clones and is missing some. The profile shows about 8,500 clones, around nine tenths of them singletons. The sample here was peripheral blood mononuclear cells (PBMCs), taken before the fourth cycle of nivolumab. The origin of the receptors is a human donor with classical Hodgkin lymphoma.

The sample holds a few counts of this clone. The V gene is TRBV6-6, the J gene TRBJ2-5; possible D gene TRBD1, 6 bases. Per the germline V gene, CDR1 is MNHNY and CDR2 is SVGAGI (reference sequence). The CDR3 extends over 14 amino acids. Trimming stripped 4 bases from V and 0 bases from J, with 9 bases between. The chain's CDR3 is CASSFGQNQETQYF. The CDR3 nucleotides read TGTGCCAGCAGTTTCGGACAGAACCAAGAGACCCAGTACTTC.

The chain carries TRBV20-1 and TRBJ2-2, with unresolved D. V shed 5 bases and J shed 7 bases, with 8 bases lying between them. The CDR3 is made up of 11 amino acids. Germline V gene lookup returns CDR1 DFQATT and CDR2 SNEGSKA (reference sequence). The CDR3 sequence: CSALLVGELFF. DNA of the CDR3: TGCAGTGCTCTACTGGTCGGGGAGCTGTTTTTT.

The chain joins TRBV2 to TRBJ1-5; TRBD1 matches at 8 bases. The ends lost 5 bases at V and 6 bases at J; junction bases unmatched: 9. From germline, CDR1 is SNHLY and CDR2 FYNNEI. The CDR3 loop spans 15 amino acids. CDR3 nucleotide sequence: TGTGCCAGCAGTCTGCAGGGGGCCCAGGGTCAGCCCCAGCATTTT. It yields the protein CASSLQGAQGQPQHF.

This sequence joins TRBV15 and TRBJ1-2; the D gene is possibly TRBD1 (5 bases). This CDR3 is built from 15 residues. With 1 base removed from V and 6 bases from J, the gap between germline ends came to 15 bases. Germline V gene sequence: CDR1 LNHNV, CDR2 YYDKDF (reference sequence). The CDR3 DNA follows: TGTGCCACCAGCAGAGCTGGCGGGGCCGCGAATGGCTACACCTTC. Its protein is CATSRAGGAANGYTF. Filled out from reference TRBV15 and TRBJ1-2, the complete variable domain reads DAMVIQNPRYQVTQFGKPVTLSCSQTLNHNVMYWYQQKSSQAPKLLFHYYDKDFNNEADTPDNFQSRRPNTSFCFLDIRSPGLGDTAMYLCATSRAGGAANGYTFGSGTRLTVV.

The gene calls are TRBV20-1 and TRBJ2-7; unclear D gene. Trimming took off 6 bases at V and 4 bases at J, with 10 bases between the two ends. Germline CDR1 and CDR2: DFQATT and SNEGSKA (reference sequence). The CDR3 contains 11 residues. The CDR3 nucleotides are TGCAGTGCGTCCTCAGCGTACGAGCAGTACTTC. Translating it yields CSASSAYEQYF.

This chain uses TRBV5-5 with TRBJ1-2; possible D gene TRBD1, 5 bases. CDR3 length: 14 residues. The ends were cut back, 4 bases at V and 4 bases at J, with 14 bases in the middle. The V gene's germline CDR1 is SGHKS and CDR2 YYEKEE (reference sequence). The CDR3 DNA reads TGTGCCAGCAGCCCTGACAGTGGGGGCTATGGCTACACCTTC. This gives the protein CASSPDSGGYGYTF.

The J gene is TRBJ2-7, the V gene TRBV18, with D tentatively TRBD1 (6 bases). CDR1 and CDR2 from the germline V gene are KGHSH and LQKENI. The germline V and J ends were trimmed by 5 bases and 2 bases, with 13 bases remaining between them. The CDR3 loop spans 14 amino acids. The CDR3 reads CASSSTGTPYEQYF. CDR3 DNA: TGTGCCAGCTCATCCACAGGGACCCCCTACGAGCAGTACTTC.

This chain connects TRBV9 to TRBJ2-3, with D unclear. Germline lookup yields CDR1 SGDLS and CDR2 YYNGEE. The V end lost 0 bases, the J end lost 2 bases, and 7 bases lay between the germline ends. This CDR3 has 14 residues. CDR3 region: CASSVEHLTDTQYF. The CDR3, as DNA: TGTGCCAGCAGCGTAGAACATCTCACAGATACGCAGTATTTT.

The chain carries TRBV18 and TRBJ2-3, with D perhaps TRBD2 (6 bases). This CDR3 comprises 17 residues. The V end was cut by 3 bases, the J end by 5 bases, with 21 bases between. The germline V gene encodes CDR1 KGHSH and CDR2 LQKENI. CDR3 bases: TGTGCCAGCTCACCCCAGCCCCTGACGGGAGTAAAAGATACGCAGTATTTT. Translating gives CASSPQPLTGVKDTQYF.

The J gene is TRBJ1-2, the V gene TRBV29-1; D unclear. The CDR3 runs 12 residues. Germline CDR1 is SQVTM and CDR2 is ANQGSEA. For the CDR3, the DNA is TGCACCATCCGGGAGGGAGGGTATGGCTACACCTTC. Its protein is CTIREGGYGYTF.

The genes are TRBV7-8 and TRBJ2-7, with D maybe TRBD2 (5 bases). Germline lookup yields CDR1 SGHVS and CDR2 FQNEAQ. V was shortened by 1 base and J by 7 bases, with 14 bases between the two germline ends. The CDR3 consists of 14 residues. The CDR3 DNA reads TGTGCCAGCAGCTTAGTTTCCCCCTCGGGAGAGCAGTACTTC. Its translation: CASSLVSPSGEQYF.